This T cell receptor beta chain was captured in a study of spatial heterogeneity in lung cancer (dated by TCRdb to between 2018 and 2020). With respect to the entire study: The donors were about 65 patients from the lung TRACERx cohort who had early-stage, untreated non-small cell lung cancer. In the raw uncorrected reads, each unique combination of TCR and UMI appeared on average more than ten times. At surgery, 200 or so tumor regions, approximately 64 matched nontumor lung samples and a few dozen PBMC samples were TCR-sequenced for both alpha and beta chains. Beta-chain transcripts were consistently detected in greater numbers than alpha-chain transcripts, which likely reflected higher beta-chain transcript abundance. TCR alpha and beta repertoires were quantitatively compared across multiple tumor regions, matched nontumor lung and blood in non-small cell lung cancer. Follow-up PBMC samples were sequenced whenever available, with the median time to follow-up being around 2 years after resection. Nonsynonymous mutation counts, determined by whole-exome sequencing of tumor tissue, were related to features of the TCR repertoire.

Here is what the overall study found, with its caveats: Ubiquitous expanded tumor TCRs were found in blood more often at tumor resection than at routine follow-up. Only 11 to 15 patients were included in the comparisons of baseline and follow-up blood repertoires. Confirming at a functional level the hypothesis that regional TCRs recognize regional mutations was considered to require additional single-cell paired TCR alpha and beta sequencing.

The germline V gene specifies KGHDR as CDR1 and SFDVKD as CDR2. The CDR3 measures 13 amino acids from cysteine to phenylalanine. Here the CDR3 DNA is all that survives: 39 bases in frame from base 1. Trimming removed 0 bases from V and 3 bases from J, leaving 4 bases between the germline ends. Library prep was done by 5' RACE. The data were produced on a NextSeq 500. To allow correction of PCR and sequencing errors, the TCR library protocol tagged every TCR cDNA molecule with a unique molecular identifier. The source study handled its data this way. TCR identification, UMI-based error correction and CDR3 extraction were performed with Decombinator tools. Expanded TCRs were defined as those above a frequency of 2 per 1,000, corresponding to the top 1% of the tumor frequency distribution. Renyi diversity was calculated using the R vegan package after each repertoire was subsampled 100 times to 5,000 TCRs. CDR3 similarity networks were built from amino acid triplet string-kernel similarity, connecting CDR3s with pairwise similarity above 0.82. In TCRdb, the public reads were trimmed at Q25 with fastp and aligned with MiXCR, with productive beta chains retained. Each entry merges the rows of one CDR3 protein and shows their most common DNA and genes. The V and J calls reflect TCRdb's pipeline rather than the authors' work. Counted in this sample were about 20,000 distinct CDR3 sequences; 10% of them appeared once. The ten largest clonotypes hold 36% of the sample.

Interpreted using the paper, the time point label stands for: blood at routine non-recurrence follow-up after resection. Whole RNA extracted from tumor and nontumor lung tissue, or from cryopreserved PBMC samples, was used for TCR sequencing without cell sorting. Patients were selected for TCR sequencing only if sufficient RNA was available from at least two tumor regions. This clonotype was counted a few times. Its antigen is currently not known. Base qualities are not provided; no much larger clone lies one nucleotide away. The receptor's source is a female donor with early-stage non-small cell lung cancer. Rearrangement joined TRBV24-1 to TRBJ1-1, with the D segment identity uncertain. Sequenced material: PBMCs, taken at follow-up. The CDR3 in this case is CATSDLLHTEAFF. The nucleotide sequence reads TGTGCCACCAGTGATTTGCTACACACTGAAGCTTTCTTT.